The subject of this entry is one T cell receptor (beta chain). No antigen is known for it. The data were taken from a study of identical twins. Study-wide results and limits: There were fewer insertions in abundant cord blood beta clonotypes, but memory repertoires showed no such pattern. Zero-insertion results could be subject to partial confounding by invariant MAIT and iNKT cells.

From germline, CDR1 is SGHTA and CDR2 FQGNSA. The CDR3 runs 14 residues. J gave up 5 bases and V 5 bases, and 4 bases lay outside the gene matches. One entry per CDR3 protein, called by TCRdb with MiXCR from the 5' RACE reads. The table shows some 200,000 distinct CDR3 sequences, with more than 6.5% occurring only once. A further study also used this sample, focusing on yellow fever vaccine responses in identical twins.

The receptor was isolated from a woman between 18 and 29 years old in good health. The source material was memory (CD45RO+) T cells sorted from blood. The chain has TRBV7-2 and TRBJ2-7, with 12 bases fitting TRBD1. CDR3 in DNA: TGTGCCAGCAGCGGCGGGACAGGGGGCCACGAGCAGTACTTC. Residues: CASSGGTGGHEQYF.